This TCR beta chain emerged from a study of cytomegalovirus exposure and HLA in healthy donors. General observations from the study: TCR beta sequences reportedly predicted most subjects' HLA-A and HLA-B alleles accurately. Confirmation in vitro established that a few CMV-associated chains were specific for CMV antigens. Using the classifier, cytomegalovirus status was reportedly diagnosed with high specificity and sensitivity.

In the PCR, 60 Vbeta and 13 Jbeta primers were used. Clones were read by immunoSEQ multiplex PCR, and TCRdb kept only the in-frame ones, dropping some. The table has about 170,000 clones, roughly 80% seen once. Germline V gene lookup returns CDR1 MNHNS and CDR2 SASEGT. This CDR3 region has 14 residues. The V end was cut by 7 bases, the J end by 0 bases, with 13 bases between. About this clone itself: Its antigen is still unknown.

The receptor was derived from a girl between 10 and 17 years old in good health and CMV-seropositive. The sequenced material came from PBMCs. The V and J genes are TRBV6-1 and TRBJ2-7, with a weak D call TRBD1 (6 bases). In DNA, the CDR3 is TGTGCCAGCAAGGACAGTCAGAGCTCCTACGAGCAGTACTTC. As protein: CASKDSQSSYEQYF.